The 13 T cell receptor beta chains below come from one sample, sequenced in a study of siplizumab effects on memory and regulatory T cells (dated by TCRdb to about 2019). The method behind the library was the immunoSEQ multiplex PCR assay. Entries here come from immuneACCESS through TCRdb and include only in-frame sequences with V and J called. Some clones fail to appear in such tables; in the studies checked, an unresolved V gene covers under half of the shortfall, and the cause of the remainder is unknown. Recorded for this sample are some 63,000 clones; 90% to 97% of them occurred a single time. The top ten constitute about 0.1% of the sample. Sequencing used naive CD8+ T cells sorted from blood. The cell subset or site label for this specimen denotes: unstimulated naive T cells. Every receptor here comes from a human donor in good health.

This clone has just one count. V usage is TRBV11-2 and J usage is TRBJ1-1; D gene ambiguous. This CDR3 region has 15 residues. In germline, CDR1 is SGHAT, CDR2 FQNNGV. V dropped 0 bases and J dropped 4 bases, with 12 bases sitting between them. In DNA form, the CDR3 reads TGTGCCAGCAGCTTAGATCTAGTTTCGTTCACTGAAGCTTTCTTT. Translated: CASSLDLVSFTEAFF.

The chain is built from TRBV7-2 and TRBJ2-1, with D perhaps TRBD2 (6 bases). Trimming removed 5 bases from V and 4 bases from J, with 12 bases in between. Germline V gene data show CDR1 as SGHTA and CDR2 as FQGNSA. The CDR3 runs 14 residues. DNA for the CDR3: TGTGCCAGCAGCCTACTGGAGGGGTACAATGAGCAGTTCTTC. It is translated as CASSLLEGYNEQFF.

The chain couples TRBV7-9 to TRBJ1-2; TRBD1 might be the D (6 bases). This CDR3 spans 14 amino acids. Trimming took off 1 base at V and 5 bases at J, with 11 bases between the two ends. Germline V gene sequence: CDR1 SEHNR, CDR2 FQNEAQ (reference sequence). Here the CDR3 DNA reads TGTGCCAGCAGCTTAGGGGAGGGGGGTTATGGCTACACCTTC. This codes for CASSLGEGGYGYTF.

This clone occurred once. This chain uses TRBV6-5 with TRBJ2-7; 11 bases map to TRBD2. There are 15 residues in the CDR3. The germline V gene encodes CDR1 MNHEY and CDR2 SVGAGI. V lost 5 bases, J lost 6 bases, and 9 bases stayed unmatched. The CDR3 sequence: CASSTSSGGQSEQYF. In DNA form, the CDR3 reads TGTGCCAGCAGTACGTCTAGCGGGGGGCAAAGCGAGCAGTACTTC.

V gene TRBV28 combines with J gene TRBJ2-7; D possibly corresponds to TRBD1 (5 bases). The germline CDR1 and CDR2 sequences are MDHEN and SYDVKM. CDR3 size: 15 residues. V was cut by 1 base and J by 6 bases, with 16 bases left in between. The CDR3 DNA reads TGTGCCAGCAGTTTATACAGGACACCGGAACCCGAGCAGTACTTC. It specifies CASSLYRTPEPEQYF. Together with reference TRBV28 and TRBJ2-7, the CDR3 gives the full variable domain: DVKVTQSSRYLVKRTGEKVFLECVQDMDHENMFWYRQDPGLGLRLIYFSYDVKMKEKGDIPEGYSVSREKKERFSLILESASTNQTSMYLCASSLYRTPEPEQYFGPGTRLTVT.

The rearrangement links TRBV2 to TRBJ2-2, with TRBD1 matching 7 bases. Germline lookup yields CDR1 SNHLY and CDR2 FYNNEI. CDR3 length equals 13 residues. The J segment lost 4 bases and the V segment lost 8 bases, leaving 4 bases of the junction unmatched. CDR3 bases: TGTGCCAGCGGTTCAGGGGGCACCGGGGAGCTGTTTTTT. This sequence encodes CASGSGGTGELFF.

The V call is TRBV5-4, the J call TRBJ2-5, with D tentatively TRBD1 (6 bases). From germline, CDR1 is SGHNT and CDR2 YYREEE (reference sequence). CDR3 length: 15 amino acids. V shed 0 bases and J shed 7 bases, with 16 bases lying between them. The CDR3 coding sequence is TGTGCCAGCAGCTTGGAGGGACACGGATTTAGGACCCAGTACTTC. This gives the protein CASSLEGHGFRTQYF. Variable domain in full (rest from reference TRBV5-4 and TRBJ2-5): ETGVTQSPTHLIKTRGQQVTLRCSSQSGHNTVSWYQQALGQGPQFIFQYYREEENGRGNFPPRFSGLQFPNYSSELNVNALELDDSALYLCASSLEGHGFRTQYFGPGTRLLVL.

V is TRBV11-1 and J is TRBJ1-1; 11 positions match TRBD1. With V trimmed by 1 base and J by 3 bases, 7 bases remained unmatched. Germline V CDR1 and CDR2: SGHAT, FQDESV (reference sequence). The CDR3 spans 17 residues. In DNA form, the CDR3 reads TGTGCCAGCAGCTTAGGGACAGGGGGCGTTGTGGACACTGAAGCTTTCTTT. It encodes CASSLGTGGVVDTEAFF. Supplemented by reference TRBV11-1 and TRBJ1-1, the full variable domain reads EAEVAQSPRYKITEKSQAVAFWCDPISGHATLYWYRQILGQGPELLVQFQDESVVDDSQLPKDRFSAERLKGVDSTLKIQPAELGDSAMYLCASSLGTGGVVDTEAFFGQGTRLTVV.

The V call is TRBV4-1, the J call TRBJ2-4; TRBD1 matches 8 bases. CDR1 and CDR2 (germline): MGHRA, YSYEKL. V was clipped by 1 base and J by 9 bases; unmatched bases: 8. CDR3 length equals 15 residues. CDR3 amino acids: CASSQAGTGVAIQYF. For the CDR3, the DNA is TGCGCCAGCAGCCAAGCCGGGACAGGAGTAGCCATTCAGTACTTC.

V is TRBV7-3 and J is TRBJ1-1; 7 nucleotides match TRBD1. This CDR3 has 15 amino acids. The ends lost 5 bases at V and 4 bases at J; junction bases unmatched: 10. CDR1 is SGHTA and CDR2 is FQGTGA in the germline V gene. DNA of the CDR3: TGTGCCAGCAGCCCCTCAGGGGGGAGGGCCACTGAAGCTTTCTTT. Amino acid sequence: CASSPSGGRATEAFF.

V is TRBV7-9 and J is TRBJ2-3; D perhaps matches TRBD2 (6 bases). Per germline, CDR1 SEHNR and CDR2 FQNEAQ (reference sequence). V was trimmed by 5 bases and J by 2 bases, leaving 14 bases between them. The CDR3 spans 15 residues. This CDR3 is CASSTFTGDTDTQYF. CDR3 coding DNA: TGTGCCAGCAGCACCTTTACGGGAGACACAGATACGCAGTATTTT.

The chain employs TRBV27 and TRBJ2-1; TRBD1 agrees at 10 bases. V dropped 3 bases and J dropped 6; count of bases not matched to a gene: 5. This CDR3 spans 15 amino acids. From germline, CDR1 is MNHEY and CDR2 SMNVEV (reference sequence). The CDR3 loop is CASSFPGQGLNEQFF. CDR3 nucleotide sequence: TGTGCCAGCAGTTTTCCGGGACAGGGGCTCAATGAGCAGTTCTTC.

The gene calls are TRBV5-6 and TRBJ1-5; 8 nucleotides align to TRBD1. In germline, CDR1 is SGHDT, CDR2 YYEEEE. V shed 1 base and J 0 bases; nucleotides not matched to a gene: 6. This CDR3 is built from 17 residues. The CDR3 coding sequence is TGTGCCAGCAGCTTGAGACAGGGGATCTATAGCAATCAGCCCCAGCATTTT. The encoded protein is CASSLRQGIYSNQPQHF.